Following are 22 T cell receptor beta chains from one sample sequenced in a study of blood T cell repertoires in COVID-19. The data were produced by immunoSEQ multiplex PCR, yet TCRdb's version contains in-frame clones alone and is incomplete. The repertoire has 150,000 to 200,000 clones, roughly 86% of them found once; the top ten carry 7%. Sequenced input: peripheral blood. These receptors were obtained from a woman of 80 years or more in a cohort sampled during active or convalescent COVID-19.

J is TRBJ2-3 and V is TRBV9; 12 bases match TRBD2. This CDR3 has 16 amino acids. V lost 4 bases and J lost 2; bases outside the gene matches: 5. The germline V gene has CDR1 SGDLS and CDR2 YYNGEE. The CDR3 region is CASSLTSGGLTDTQYF. The CDR3 nucleotides read TGTGCCAGCAGCCTGACTAGCGGGGGCCTCACAGATACGCAGTATTTT.

The rearrangement joins TRBV6-6 to TRBJ1-3; D gene uncertain. The CDR3 extends over 15 amino acids. The germline V and J ends were trimmed by 10 bases and 0 bases, with 16 bases remaining between them. Looked up from germline, CDR1 is MNHNY and CDR2 is SVGAGI (reference sequence). The CDR3 protein is CATQVGVFSGNTIYF. The CDR3 DNA sequence: TGTGCCACCCAGGTCGGGGTCTTCTCTGGAAACACCATATATTTT.

The V gene is TRBV11-2, the J gene TRBJ1-3; TRBD1 matches 7 bases. CDR1 and CDR2 (germline): SGHAT, FQNNGV. The CDR3 has 14 residues. The V and J ends lost 7 bases and 4 bases, in that order; junction bases with no gene match: 7. CDR3 in DNA: TGTGCCAGCAAATCTACAGGGGCCGGAAACACCATATATTTT. Protein: CASKSTGAGNTIYF.

J is TRBJ2-3 and V is TRBV5-6, with D tentatively TRBD1 (5 bases). CDR1 SGHDT and CDR2 YYEEEE come from the germline V gene. The V end was cut by 0 bases, the J end by 2 bases, with 13 bases between. The CDR3 runs to 16 residues. CDR3 amino acids: CASSLARSGFTDTQYF. The DNA of the CDR3 is TGTGCCAGCAGCTTGGCTAGGTCAGGGTTCACAGATACGCAGTATTTT.

The table lists this clone with many counts. The chain recombines TRBV28 with TRBJ1-2, with no clear D. The CDR3 is made up of 13 amino acids. V was shortened by 2 bases and J by 3 bases, with 7 bases between the two germline ends. From germline, CDR1 is MDHEN and CDR2 SYDVKM. CDR3 sequence reads: CASSLQKYYGYTF. CDR3 sequence (DNA): TGTGCCAGCAGTTTACAAAAATACTATGGCTACACCTTC.

The chain uses TRBV7-2 and TRBJ1-2; TRBD1 might be the D (5 bases). Trimming cost V 4 bases and J 5 bases, with 17 bases left between them. From germline, CDR1 is SGHTA and CDR2 FQGNSA. This CDR3 is built from 15 residues. CDR3 coding DNA: TGTGCCAGCAGCTGGCCGGGGCGGGGTATATATGGCTACACCTTC. Its translation: CASSWPGRGIYGYTF. Together with reference TRBV7-2 and TRBJ1-2, the CDR3 gives the full variable domain: GAGVSQSPSNKVTEKGKDVELRCDPISGHTALYWYRQSLGQGLEFLIYFQGNSAPDKSGLPSDRFSAERTGGSVSTLTIQRTQQEDSAVYLCASSWPGRGIYGYTFGSGTRLTVV.

This clone was detected once. The chain couples TRBV19 to TRBJ2-1; D unresolved. Looked up from germline, CDR1 is LNHDA and CDR2 is SQIVND (reference sequence). CDR3 length equals 14 residues. V lost 3 bases and J lost 0, with 6 bases in between. CDR3: CASSMGSSYNEQFF. For the CDR3, the DNA is TGTGCCAGTAGTATGGGCAGCTCCTACAATGAGCAGTTCTTC.

This chain connects TRBV5-1 to TRBJ1-2, with D possibly being TRBD1 (6 bases). CDR3 length: 14 residues. Germline-derived CDR1 and CDR2 are SGHRS and YFSETQ. Trimming cost V 0 bases and J 3 bases, with 9 bases left between them. The DNA for the CDR3 is TGCGCCAGCAGCTTGGATACAGGGCACTATGGCTACACCTTC. Its translation: CASSLDTGHYGYTF.

The chain is built from TRBV4-3 and TRBJ1-4; D gene unclear. Germline V gene data show CDR1 as LGHNA and CDR2 as YSLEER. Trimming pared 3 bases from V and 2 bases from J, leaving 7 bases between. There are 14 residues in the CDR3. The CDR3 here is CASSQRATNEKLFF. CDR3 coding DNA: TGCGCCAGCAGCCAGAGGGCGACTAATGAAAAACTGTTTTTT.

This clone was detected only a few times. The rearrangement joins TRBV4-1 to TRBJ1-1; 9 bases are shared with TRBD1. Per the germline V gene, CDR1 is MGHRA and CDR2 is YSYEKL. The CDR3 extends over 14 amino acids. Unmatched junction bases numbered 7, after V lost 10 bases and J lost 1 base. CDR3 DNA: TGCGCCACCAGGGACAGGGCTAAGAACACTGAAGCTTTCTTT. Its translation is CATRDRAKNTEAFF.

The CDR3 coding sequence is TGTGCCAGCAGCCGGAGACTAGCGGGGACCCAGTACTTC. This sequence encodes CASSRRLAGTQYF. The genes are TRBV12-3 or TRBV12-4 and TRBJ2-5; 10 bases align to TRBD2. V trimming: 6 bases; J trimming: 7 bases; junction bases outside the gene matches: 5. The CDR3 loop spans 13 amino acids.

J is TRBJ2-3 and V is TRBV4-3; D is perhaps TRBD2 (6 bases). The V and J ends lost 0 bases and 6 bases respectively, with 22 bases between them. CDR1 is LGHNA, CDR2 YSLEER, per germline. The CDR3 extends over 18 amino acids. The CDR3 region has the DNA TGCGCCAGCAGCCAAGATGAGATAGGGCGCCCCGGAGGGGATACGCAGTATTTT. Its protein is CASSQDEIGRPGGDTQYF.

The chain couples TRBV18 to TRBJ2-1, with 9 bases identical to TRBD1. V gave up 2 bases and J gave up 5 bases; unmatched junction bases: 7. Per germline, CDR1 KGHSH and CDR2 LQKENI. This CDR3 comprises 16 residues. The CDR3 bases are TGTGCCAGCTCACCAACAGGGGGCGCGTATAACAATGAGCAGTTCTTC. Its protein is CASSPTGGAYNNEQFF.

The V gene is TRBV4-1, the J gene TRBJ2-2; 8 bases align to TRBD2. J lost 6 bases, V lost 0 bases, and 6 bases had no gene match. The germline CDR1 and CDR2 sequences are MGHRA and YSYEKL. CDR3 length: 16 residues. CDR3 in amino acids: CASSQEAGGSPGELFF. The CDR3 DNA reads as TGCGCCAGCAGCCAAGAGGCGGGGGGTTCCCCCGGGGAGCTGTTTTTT.

The chain combines TRBV7-6 with TRBJ2-7, with 11 positions matching TRBD1. Per the germline V gene, CDR1 is SGHVS and CDR2 is FNYEAQ. The CDR3 is 19 amino acids. V dropped 1 base and J dropped 2; count of bases not matched to a gene: 13. The CDR3 region is CASSLVFPGQGVLPYEQYF. The CDR3 bases are TGTGCCAGCAGCTTAGTCTTCCCGGGACAGGGGGTTCTCCCCTACGAGCAGTACTTC.

This chain joins TRBV2 and TRBJ1-1; TRBD1 agrees at 8 bases. Germline loops: CDR1 SNHLY, CDR2 FYNNEI. The CDR3 sequence is 14 residues long. With 5 bases clipped from V and 4 bases from J, the junction kept 6 bases outside the gene matches. DNA of the CDR3: TGTGCCAGCAGTCTACAGGGGACAGGCACTGAAGCTTTCTTT. Protein: CASSLQGTGTEAFF.

This chain joins TRBV18 and TRBJ1-5; 7 bases are shared with TRBD1. V lost 2 bases and J lost 0; bases outside the gene matches: 4. CDR3 length: 16 residues. Germline CDR1 is KGHSH and CDR2 is LQKENI. The DNA for the CDR3 is TGTGCCAGCTCACCAGTAACAGGGGATAGCAATCAGCCCCAGCATTTT. It encodes CASSPVTGDSNQPQHF.

This clone was seen only once. CDR3 DNA sequence: TGTGCCAGCAGCCTGAGGAACCGTCGGGAGCAGTACTTC. It translates to CASSLRNRREQYF. The V call is TRBV5-8, the J call TRBJ2-7; D remains unclear. Per germline, CDR1 SGHTS and CDR2 YDEGEE. This CDR3 is built from 13 residues. Trimming removed 4 bases from V and 7 bases from J, with 15 bases in between.

This rearrangement joins TRBV11-3 to TRBJ2-3, with 7 bases matching TRBD2. Germline V gene data show CDR1 as SGHNT and CDR2 as YENEEA. The V gene end was trimmed by 5 bases and the J gene end by 0 bases; junction bases not matched to a gene: 5. There are 15 residues in the CDR3. Here the CDR3 reads CASSLGLLSTDTQYF. The CDR3 DNA is TGTGCCAGCAGCCTGGGACTACTTAGCACAGATACGCAGTATTTT.

The chain carries TRBV11-3 and TRBJ1-1, with a possible D match to TRBD1 (5 bases). Trimming left V 4 bases short and J 7 bases short, with 19 bases between. CDR1 is SGHNT and CDR2 is YENEEA in the germline V gene. The CDR3 runs 15 residues. The CDR3 DNA is TGTGCCAGCAGCTCTGCGGGAGGCAGGGTAATTGAAGCTTTCTTT. Protein product: CASSSAGGRVIEAFF.

The V and J genes are TRBV29-1 and TRBJ1-1, with D possibly being TRBD1 (5 bases). From germline, CDR1 is SQVTM and CDR2 ANQGSEA. The CDR3 is made up of 14 amino acids. V was pared by 2 bases and J by 4 bases, with 14 bases between. The CDR3 sequence is CSVETGDGGTEAFF. The DNA of the CDR3 is TGCAGCGTTGAAACGGGGGACGGGGGCACTGAAGCTTTCTTT.

V is TRBV20-1 and J is TRBJ1-6; tentatively, D is TRBD1 (6 bases). Trimming removed 3 bases from V and 8 bases from J, with 11 bases in between. CDR3 length equals 13 residues. The germline V gene has CDR1 DFQATT and CDR2 SNEGSKA (reference sequence). As DNA, the CDR3 is TGCAGTGCTAGTGAAGGGGGAGATTCACCCCTCCACTTT. Protein: CSASEGGDSPLHF.